One and the same sample provided the 28 T cell receptor beta chains below, sequenced in a study of cytomegalovirus exposure and HLA in healthy donors. Primers included in the PCR were 60 Vbeta and 13 Jbeta primers. Repertoires were generated with immunoSEQ multiplex PCR, while TCRdb's copy carries only in-frame clones and drops some. Of some 150,000 clones in the sample, more than 75% were seen once. The sample was PBMCs. Source of these receptors: a human donor in good health.

The chain couples TRBV7-9 to TRBJ1-1; 10 bases agree with TRBD1. The length of the CDR3 is 14 residues. Germline V gives CDR1 SEHNR, CDR2 FQNEAQ (reference sequence). Trimming removed 5 bases from V and 7 bases from J; junction bases left unmatched: 7. The CDR3 spells CASSQGQGLREAFF. The CDR3 bases are TGTGCCAGCAGCCAGGGACAGGGGCTGCGTGAAGCTTTCTTT. The entire variable domain, with the rest obtained from reference TRBV7-9 and TRBJ1-1, is as follows: DTGVSQNPRHKITKRGQNVTFRCDPISEHNRLYWYRQTLGQGPEFLTYFQNEAQLEKSRLLSDRFSAERPKGSFSTLEIQRTEQGDSAMYLCASSQGQGLREAFFGQGTRLTVV.

The J gene is TRBJ2-2, the V gene TRBV5-1, with 8 nucleotides matching TRBD2. After removal of 0 bases from V and 4 bases from J, the junction contained 5 bases not matched to a gene. This CDR3 has 16 residues. Germline loops: CDR1 SGHRS, CDR2 YFSETQ. The DNA for the CDR3 is TGCGCCAGCAGCTTGGAGGCGGGGGGAGCCACCGGGGAGCTGTTTTTT. The encoded protein is CASSLEAGGATGELFF.

This clone turned up a few times. One end of the junction does not line up with germline, which may come from a read error. The genes are TRBV5-1 and TRBJ1-2, with 8 bases fitting TRBD1. CDR3 size: 15 residues. CDR1 and CDR2 from the germline V gene are SGHRS and YFSETQ. The CDR3 DNA follows: TGCGCCAGCAGTTTAACGGCAGGGGGCGGCTATGGCTACCCCTTC. Its translation is CASSLTAGGGYGYPF.

The chain combines TRBV7-3 with TRBJ1-1, with TRBD1 identical over 7 bases. The germline V gene encodes CDR1 SGHTA and CDR2 FQGTGA. J lost 4 bases, V lost 6 bases, and 5 bases had no gene match. The CDR3 loop spans 13 amino acids. The CDR3 bases are TGTGCCAGCAGTTTGACAGGGATCACTGAAGCTTTCTTT. Translating it yields CASSLTGITEAFF. Complete variable domain (other parts from reference TRBV7-3 and TRBJ1-1): GAGVSQTPSNKVTEKGKYVELRCDPISGHTALYWYRQSLGQGPEFLIYFQGTGAADDSGLPNDRFFAVRPEGSVSTLKIQRTERGDSAVYLCASSLTGITEAFFGQGTRLTVV.

The count of this clone is one. V is TRBV6-5 and J is TRBJ2-7, with D tentatively TRBD1 (7 bases). Trimming cost V 8 bases and J 4 bases, with 12 bases left between them. The germline CDR1 and CDR2 sequences are MNHEY and SVGAGI. CDR3 size: 12 residues. This CDR3 is CASRGTAYEQYF. CDR3 coding DNA: TGTGCCAGCCGCGGGACAGCTTACGAGCAGTACTTC.

This clone was seen just once. This chain links TRBV27 with TRBJ1-5, with TRBD1 as a possible D gene (6 bases). V lost 3 bases to trimming and J lost 11 bases, with 20 bases between them. Looked up from germline, CDR1 is MNHEY and CDR2 is SMNVEV (reference sequence). The CDR3 is 15 amino acids. The CDR3 sequence: CASSLKAAGEGAQHF. The CDR3 nucleotides are TGTGCCAGCAGTTTGAAGGCCGCTGGGGAGGGGGCCCAGCATTTT.

The chain has TRBV27 and TRBJ2-3; possible D gene TRBD1, 6 bases. Germline values: CDR1 MNHEY, CDR2 SMNVEV (reference sequence). The V gene lost 3 bases and the J gene lost 2 bases, with 9 bases spanning the gap. The CDR3 is 14 amino acids. The CDR3 here is CASSFRQDTDTQYF. Here the CDR3 DNA reads TGTGCCAGCAGTTTCCGACAGGACACAGATACGCAGTATTTT.

The chain combines TRBV11-2 with TRBJ1-2, with TRBD1 matching over 9 bases. V dropped 5 bases and J dropped 4; count of bases not matched to a gene: 8. The germline CDR1 and CDR2 sequences are SGHAT and FQNNGV. The CDR3 loop spans 15 amino acids. This CDR3 reads CASSVRTGVLYGYTF. CDR3 nucleotides: TGTGCCAGCAGCGTCAGGACAGGGGTTCTCTATGGCTACACCTTC.

This clone was recorded only once. The CDR3 here is CAISDPTGTEPYEQYF. DNA for the CDR3: TGTGCCATCAGTGACCCAACCGGGACAGAACCCTACGAGCAGTACTTC. The J gene is TRBJ2-7, the V gene TRBV10-3; TRBD1 agrees at 7 bases. V lost 3 bases to trimming and J lost 2 bases; unmatched junction nucleotides: 10. The germline CDR1 and CDR2 sequences are ENHRY and SYGVKD. This CDR3 is 16 amino acids long.

This clone showed up just a few times. V usage is TRBV15 and J usage is TRBJ1-2; 8 bases are shared with TRBD1. Germline V gene data show CDR1 as LNHNV and CDR2 as YYDKDF (reference sequence). The CDR3 consists of 16 residues. Losses at the gene ends were 1 base for V and 1 base for J; bases not matched to a gene: 5. This CDR3 is CATSRVPGGGNYGYTF. DNA of the CDR3: TGTGCCACCAGCAGAGTTCCAGGGGGCGGTAACTATGGCTACACCTTC.

V usage is TRBV1 and J usage is TRBJ2-1; the table's D gene call, TRBD1, was not cross checked with the DNA. TRBV1 is a pseudogene. The CDR3 loop spans 16 amino acids. CDR3 in amino acids: CTSSQDGTGGYNEQFF. CDR3 DNA: TGCACCAGCAGCCAAGATGGGACAGGGGGCTACAATGAGCAGTTCTTC.

The genes are TRBV6-1 and TRBJ2-2; tentatively, D is TRBD1 (6 bases). Trimming removed 3 bases from V and 13 bases from J, with 21 bases in between. The CDR3 sequence is 15 residues long. Germline V gives CDR1 MNHNS, CDR2 SASEGT. The CDR3 region has the DNA TGTGCCAGCAGTGAGTCGGGGATGGGGGCTACGTGGCTGTTTTTT. Amino acids: CASSESGMGATWLFF.

This sequence joins TRBV2 and TRBJ1-5; D may be TRBD1 (6 bases). V lost 9 bases and J lost 7, with 19 bases in between. The CDR3 extends over 14 amino acids. The germline gives CDR1 SNHLY, CDR2 FYNNEI. CDR3 residues: CASSRDRLDQPQHF. The CDR3 nucleotides are TGTGCCAGTAGTAGAGACAGGTTGGACCAGCCCCAGCATTTT.

The rearrangement uses TRBV19 and TRBJ1-5, with 8 nucleotides matching TRBD1. The ends lost 4 bases at V and 3 bases at J; junction bases unmatched: 2. This CDR3 is 14 amino acids long. Germline V gene sequence: CDR1 LNHDA, CDR2 SQIVND (reference sequence). The CDR3 loop reads CASSRGQANQPQHF. As DNA, the CDR3 is TGTGCCAGTAGTAGGGGACAGGCCAATCAGCCCCAGCATTTT. Full variable domain (rest looked up from reference TRBV19 and TRBJ1-5): DGGITQSPKYLFRKEGQNVTLSCEQNLNHDAMYWYRQDPGQGLRLIYYSQIVNDFQKGDIAEGYSVSREKKESFPLTVTSAQKNPTAFYLCASSRGQANQPQHFGDGTRLSIL.

The J gene is TRBJ2-7, the V gene TRBV14, with 9 nucleotides matching TRBD1. Germline CDR1 SGHDN, CDR2 FVKESK. The junction had 14 bases not matched to a gene; V was cut back by 0 bases and J by 2 bases. The CDR3 has 19 amino acids. The CDR3 DNA reads as TGTGCCAGCAGCCAAGATCCGGGACAGGGAGCCCGACCCCCCTACGAGCAGTACTTC. Residues: CASSQDPGQGARPPYEQYF.

The table lists this clone with a count of one. The chain is built from TRBV7-9 and TRBJ2-2; the match to TRBD2 covers 9 bases. Trimming cost V 7 bases and J 0 bases; bases outside gene matches: 12. This CDR3 comprises 18 residues. Germline V gene sequence: CDR1 SEHNR, CDR2 FQNEAQ (reference sequence). The CDR3 DNA reads as TGTGCCAGCATCGGCGGGACTAGCAGTTGGGCGAACACCGGGGAGCTGTTTTTT. It is translated as CASIGGTSSWANTGELFF.

The chain uses TRBV10-3 and TRBJ2-1; TRBD1 might be the D (6 bases). Germline assignment: CDR1 ENHRY and CDR2 SYGVKD. V lost 2 bases to trimming and J lost 4 bases, with 9 bases between them. This CDR3 is 14 amino acids long. CDR3 bases: TGTGCCATCAGTGAGGGACAGATATACAATGAGCAGTTCTTC. This sequence encodes CAISEGQIYNEQFF.

The chain recombines TRBV19 with TRBJ2-1, with TRBD2 matching over 8 bases. The V gene's germline CDR1 is LNHDA and CDR2 SQIVND (reference sequence). Trimming took 2 bases from V and 5 from J; bases not matched to a gene: 8. CDR3 size: 16 residues. The CDR3 here is CASSIQSGSIHNEQFF. CDR3 bases: TGTGCCAGTAGTATACAGAGCGGGAGTATCCACAATGAGCAGTTCTTC.

The V call is TRBV5-4, the J call TRBJ1-6; the D gene is possibly TRBD1 (6 bases). Trimming cost V 0 bases and J 7 bases, with 14 bases left between them. The CDR3 is 16 amino acids. In germline, CDR1 is SGHNT, CDR2 YYREEE (reference sequence). The CDR3 reads CASSLGGQGYNSPLHF. The CDR3 coding sequence is TGTGCCAGCAGCTTGGGGGGGCAGGGATACAATTCACCCCTCCACTTT.

This chain connects TRBV15 to TRBJ2-5, with 7 bases matching TRBD2. The CDR3 spans 15 residues. Germline-derived CDR1 and CDR2 are LNHNV and YYDKDF (reference sequence). V dropped 3 bases and J dropped 1; count of bases not matched to a gene: 5. The CDR3 DNA sequence: TGTGCCACCAGCAGCGAGCGGACTAGCCAAGAGACCCAGTACTTC. Protein: CATSSERTSQETQYF. Looking up the rest from reference TRBV15 and TRBJ2-5 gives the full variable domain: DAMVIQNPRYQVTQFGKPVTLSCSQTLNHNVMYWYQQKSSQAPKLLFHYYDKDFNNEADTPDNFQSRRPNTSFCFLDIRSPGLGDTAMYLCATSSERTSQETQYFGPGTRLLVL.

The V and J genes are TRBV6-6 and TRBJ1-5; D unclear. CDR3 length: 15 residues. Trimming removed 5 bases from V and 0 bases from J, with 11 bases in between. Germline V gene data show CDR1 as MNHNY and CDR2 as SVGAGI (reference sequence). The CDR3 region has the DNA TGTGCCAGCAGTCCCTCCAGCGTTAGCAATCAGCCCCAGCATTTT. Protein: CASSPSSVSNQPQHF.

The chain employs TRBV5-6 and TRBJ2-1, with TRBD2 matching over 12 bases. The CDR3 totals 19 residues. Germline V gene lookup returns CDR1 SGHDT and CDR2 YYEEEE. With V trimmed by 4 bases and J by 6 bases, 17 bases remained unmatched. The CDR3 coding sequence is TGTGCCAGCAGCCTAGGGTCGCTAGCGGGAGGGCCCCTAGGCAATGAGCAGTTCTTC. Translation: CASSLGSLAGGPLGNEQFF.

As for this clone: A read error may account for a junction end that differs from germline. J is TRBJ2-1 and V is TRBV7-7, with 9 bases that match TRBD2. Germline CDR1 is SSHAT and CDR2 is FNYEAQ (reference sequence). The CDR3 runs to 16 residues. In DNA, the CDR3 is TGTGCTAGCAGCAACCAGCCGACTAGCGGTTACAATGAGCAGTTCTTC. Translated, it gives CASSNQPTSGYNEQFF.

The CDR3 DNA sequence: TGTGCCGTCCAAGGGGGAGGGCCCATCCGATACACAGATACGCAGTATTTT. Amino acid sequence: CAVQGGGPIRYTDTQYF. This chain joins TRBV2 and TRBJ2-3; TRBD2 is a possible D gene (7 bases). This CDR3 is 17 amino acids long. The V end was cut by 11 bases, the J end by 2 bases, with 26 bases between. Germline-derived CDR1 and CDR2 are SNHLY and FYNNEI.

This clone was observed a handful of times. The rearrangement joins TRBV5-5 to TRBJ2-7; 13 nucleotides line up with TRBD2. The CDR3 has 16 amino acids. Trimming took 3 bases from V and 6 from J; bases not matched to a gene: 9. Germline CDR1 reads SGHKS; CDR2 reads YYEKEE (reference sequence). CDR3 residues: CASSSWKLAGGREQYF. The CDR3 nucleotides read TGTGCCAGCAGCTCATGGAAACTAGCGGGGGGGCGCGAGCAGTACTTC.

In its sample, this clone was seen a few times. This rearrangement joins TRBV4-2 to TRBJ2-1, with D perhaps matching TRBD2 (5 bases). Per the germline V gene, CDR1 is LGHNA and CDR2 is YNFKEQ. The V end was cut by 1 base, the J end by 5 bases, with 15 bases between. The CDR3 loop spans 16 amino acids. The CDR3 here is CASSQVVGAQDNEQFF. Here the CDR3 DNA reads TGTGCCAGCAGCCAAGTTGTGGGAGCCCAGGACAATGAGCAGTTCTTC.

CDR3 sequence: CASSLARTHPNNQPQHF. CDR3 DNA: TGTGCCAGCAGCTTGGCTAGAACACATCCAAACAATCAGCCCCAGCATTTT. V is TRBV5-4 and J is TRBJ1-5; no clear D gene. Germline V gives CDR1 SGHNT, CDR2 YYREEE (reference sequence). The CDR3 is 17 residues long. V lost 0 bases and J lost 3, with 16 bases in between. The variable domain in full, with the rest retrieved from reference TRBV5-4 and TRBJ1-5, is ETGVTQSPTHLIKTRGQQVTLRCSSQSGHNTVSWYQQALGQGPQFIFQYYREEENGRGNFPPRFSGLQFPNYSSELNVNALELDDSALYLCASSLARTHPNNQPQHFGDGTRLSIL.

The gene calls are TRBV18 and TRBJ2-7, with 8 nucleotides matching TRBD2. The length of the CDR3 is 15 residues. The germline gives CDR1 KGHSH, CDR2 LQKENI. Germline trimming cut 2 bases from V and 7 bases from J; bases unmatched to any gene: 10. The CDR3 DNA follows: TGTGCCAGCTCACCAGGGGCGGGAGGCCTACGAGAGCAGTACTTC. This gives the protein CASSPGAGGLREQYF.